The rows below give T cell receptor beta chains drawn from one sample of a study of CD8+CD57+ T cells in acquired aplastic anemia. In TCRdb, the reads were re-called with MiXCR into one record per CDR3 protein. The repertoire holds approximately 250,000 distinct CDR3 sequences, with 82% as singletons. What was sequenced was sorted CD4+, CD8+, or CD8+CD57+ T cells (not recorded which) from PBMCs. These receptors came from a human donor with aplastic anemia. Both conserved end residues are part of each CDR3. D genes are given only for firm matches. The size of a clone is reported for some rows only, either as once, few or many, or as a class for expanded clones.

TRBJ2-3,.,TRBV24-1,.,CASSVLSEGTGAQYF,TGTGCCAGCAGCGTTTTGTCAGAGGGCACCGGGGCGCAGTATTTT
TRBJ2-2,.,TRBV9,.,CASTDEGNTGELLFF,TGTGCCAGCACCGACGAGGGGAACACCGGGGAGCTGTTGTTTTTT
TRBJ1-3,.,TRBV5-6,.,CASSLRDGNTIYF,TGTGCCAGCAGCCTCCGGGACGGAAACACCATATATTTT
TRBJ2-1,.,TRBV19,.,CASSQASGNGNEQHFF,TGTGCCAGCAGCCAGGCGAGCGGAAACGGCAATGAGCAGCATTTCTTC
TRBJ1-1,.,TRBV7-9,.,CASSFQMSGGSDAFF,TGTGCCAGCAGCTTTCAAATGAGCGGGGGGAGTGATGCTTTCTTT
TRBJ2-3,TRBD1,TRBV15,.,CATSADRGLDTQYF,TGTGCCACCAGCGCTGACAGGGGGCTAGATACGCAGTATTTT
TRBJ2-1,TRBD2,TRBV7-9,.,CASSHSGGTRAYNEQFF,TGTGCCAGCAGCCACTCAGGCGGGACTAGGGCTTACAATGAGCAGTTCTTC
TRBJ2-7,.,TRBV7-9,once,CASSPRTGTYEQYF,TGTGCCAGCAGCCCGAGGACCGGTACCTACGAGCAGTACTTC
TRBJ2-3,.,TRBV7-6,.,CVSSSDRGNDPHHF,TGTGTCAGCAGCTCAGACAGAGGCAATGATCCCCACCACTTT
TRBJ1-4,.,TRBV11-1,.,CASRAEVGGDGEKLFF,TGTGCCAGCAGGGCTGAAGTAGGGGGAGACGGAGAAAAACTGTTTTTT
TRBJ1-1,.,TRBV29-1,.,CSVEFSENTEAFF,TGCAGCGTTGAATTTTCCGAGAACACTGAAGCTTTCTTT
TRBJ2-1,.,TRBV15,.,CATRGGATHDEQFF,TGTGCCACCAGGGGGGGGGCAACCCACGATGAGCAGTTCTTC
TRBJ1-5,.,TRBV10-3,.,CAISAGPDQPQHF,TGTGCCATCAGCGCAGGGCCAGATCAGCCCCAGCATTTT
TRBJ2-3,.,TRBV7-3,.,CASSFYSTDTQYFYF,.
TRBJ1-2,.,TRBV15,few,CATSRQENYGYTF,TGTGCCACCAGCAGACAGGAGAACTATGGCTACACCTTC
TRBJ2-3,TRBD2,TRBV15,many,CASSRAGGPETQYF,TGTGCCAGCAGCAGAGCGGGAGGTCCCGAGACGCAGTATTTT
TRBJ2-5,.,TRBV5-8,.,CAGRGASETQYF,TGTGCCGGCCGCGGTGCTAGCGAGACCCAGTACTTC
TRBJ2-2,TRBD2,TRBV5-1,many,CASSASSGTITGELFF,TGCGCCAGCAGCGCCTCTAGCGGGACAATCACCGGGGAGCTGTTTTTT
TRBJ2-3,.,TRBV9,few,CASSVGTARDQPQF,TGTGCCAGCAGCGTAGGGACCGCCCGAGATCAGCCCCAGTTT
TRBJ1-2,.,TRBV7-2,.,CASSFHPDGPVLCYTF,TGTGCCAGCAGCTTTCATCCAGACGGGCCCGTCCTTTGCTACACCTTC
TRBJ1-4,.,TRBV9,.,CASSAGSDTQNFELFF,TGTGCCAGCAGCGCAGGCTCCGATACGCAGAATTTTGAACTGTTTTTT
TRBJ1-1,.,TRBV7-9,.,CASSLVPGEVFDGFF,TGTGCCAGCAGCTTAGTACCCGGGGAAGTGTTTGATGGTTTCTTT
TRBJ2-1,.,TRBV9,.,CASSAGSDTNEHFF,TGTGCCAGCAGCGCAGGGTCGGATACCAATGAGCATTTCTTC
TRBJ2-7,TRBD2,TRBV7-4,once,CASTVSGDTNEQYF,TGTGCCAGCACCGTTAGCGGGGACACCAACGAGCAGTACTTC
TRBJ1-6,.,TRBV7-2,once,CASSLTLGTRTPLHF,TGTGCCAGCAGCTTAACGCTCGGGACTCGCACACCCCTCCACTTT
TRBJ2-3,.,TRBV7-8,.,CASSVACSNQPQYF,TGTGCCAGCAGTGTAGCGTGTAGCAATCAGCCGCAGTATTTT
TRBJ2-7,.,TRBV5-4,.,CATSVPSLAYEQYF,TGTGCCACCAGCGTTCCTAGCCTAGCCTACGAGCAGTACTTC
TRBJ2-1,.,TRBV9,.,CASGGGGNKQFF,TGTGCCAGCGGGGGAGGGGGGAACAAGCAGTTCTTC